The 8 T cell receptor beta chains below come from one sample, sequenced in a study of tumor and adjacent non-tumor tissue in lung cancer. The template was RNA from unsorted bulk tissue. Distant lung tissue was collected more than 3 cm away from the tumor edge. The library came from three nested PCR rounds adapted from ARM-PCR protocols. Each CDR3 protein gets one entry after TCRdb re-called the multiplex PCR reads with MiXCR. The sample has tens of thousands of distinct CDR3 sequences, about 56% seen once. The sample taken for sequencing was distant non-tumor lung tissue. These receptors came from a man in his 70s with non-small cell lung cancer.

This chain uses TRBV1 with TRBJ2-1. TRBV1 is deemed a pseudogene. CDR3 size: 12 residues. The CDR3 nucleotides are TGCACCAGCAGCCAAGATGATGACGGGCAATTCTTC. It specifies CTSSQDDDGQFF.

The table lists this clonotype with a count of one. A much larger clone lies a single base off, so this may be a read error. The chain has TRBV4-1 and TRBJ1-1; D remains unclear. The CDR3 runs to 15 residues. Germline loops: CDR1 MGHRA, CDR2 YSYEKL. The CDR3 nucleotides are TGCACCAGCAGCCAAGTCCCGTCGTCGGGCACTGAAGCTTTCTTT. Protein: CTSSQVPSSGTEAFF.

With respect to this clonotype: The junction departs from germline at one end; a sequencing error may be responsible. The chain employs TRBV11-2 and TRBJ2-3; D might be TRBD2 (6 bases). The length of the CDR3 is 16 residues. CDR1 and CDR2 from the germline V gene are SGHAT and FQNNGV. CDR3 residues: CVSSSLSGFSTDTHYF. CDR3 DNA sequence: TGTGTCAGCAGCTCCCTTAGCGGCTTTAGCACAGATACGCATTATTTT.

This clonotype was counted a single time. No conserved phenylalanine or tryptophan is present at the end of the CDR3, so a read error is the likely explanation. The V gene is TRBV6-6, the J gene TRBJ2-6; D perhaps matches TRBD2 (6 bases). This CDR3 spans 16 amino acids. Germline V gene data show CDR1 as MNHNY and CDR2 as SVGAGI (reference sequence). CDR3 nucleotide sequence: TGTGTCAGCAACCGTCCGCGGGGCTCTGGGGCCAACGTCCTGACTTTA. This encodes CVSNRPRGSGANVLTL.

To note about this clonotype: A read error may account for a junction end that differs from germline. The chain is built from TRBV20-1 and TRBJ2-1; D is possibly TRBD2 (6 bases). The CDR3 has 17 amino acids. Germline V gene sequence: CDR1 DFQATT, CDR2 SNEGSKA (reference sequence). CDR3 coding DNA: TGCAGTGCTAGGGGAGGTGAGATGAAAGGCTCCTACAATGAGAAGTTCTTC. Protein: CSARGGEMKGSYNEKFF.

The CDR3 sequence is CAWSKFTSGSSNTQYF. The CDR3 DNA sequence: TGTGCCTGGAGTAAGTTTACTAGCGGGAGTTCGAATACGCAGTATTTT. The chain couples TRBV30 to TRBJ2-3, with 11 nucleotides matching TRBD2. V lost 2 bases and J lost 7; bases outside the gene matches: 11. Germline V gene lookup returns CDR1 GTSNPN and CDR2 SVGIG (reference sequence). This CDR3 has 16 residues.

This clonotype was found many times. The CDR3 reads CSGGGHTGELFF. The CDR3 region has the DNA TGCAGCGGAGGGGGACACACCGGGGAGCTGTTTTTT. The rearrangement links TRBV29-1 to TRBJ2-2; tentative D call: TRBD1 (6 bases). Germline V gene data show CDR1 as SQVTM and CDR2 as ANQGSEA. V lost 7 bases and J lost 3, with 9 bases in between. The CDR3 is 12 amino acids.

For this clonotype: This sequence may be a read error, since a much larger clone differs from it by one base. The chain links TRBV5-6 to TRBJ1-2; the match to TRBD1 covers 8 bases. This CDR3 contains 14 residues. Germline CDR1 and CDR2: SGHDT and YYEEEE. CDR3 nucleotide sequence: TGTGCCAGGAGCTGGGACAGGAAAGGGTATGGCTACACCTTC. The encoded protein is CARSWDRKGYGYTF.